A single sample gave rise to the 20 T cell receptor beta chains below, sequenced in a study of CD8 T cells in Susac syndrome. RNA in amounts of roughly 0.5 to 1 ug was reverse transcribed with random hexamers. TCRdb re-analysed the immunoSEQ multiplex PCR reads in MiXCR, keeping a single row per CDR3 protein. The sample lists 300,000 to 350,000 distinct CDR3 sequences; about 90% were seen once. The material sequenced was CD4+ T cells from PBMCs. Receptors were obtained from a human donor with multiple sclerosis.

This chain links TRBV11-1 with TRBJ2-6; 11 bases are a match to TRBD2. V shed 4 bases, J shed 2 bases, and the junction held 13 bases outside the gene matches. Germline V gene sequence: CDR1 SGHAT, CDR2 FQDESV (reference sequence). The CDR3 is 20 amino acids. CDR3 bases: TGTGCCAGCAGCTCTCCTCGAACTAGCGGGGGAGGAGCTGGGGCCAACGTCCTGACTTTC. This gives the protein CASSSPRTSGGGAGANVLTF.

The chain links TRBV6-6 to TRBJ1-2; D unresolved. Germline CDR1 is MNHNY and CDR2 is SVGAGI (reference sequence). CDR3 length: 14 residues. V was cut by 2 bases and J by 5 bases, with 12 bases left in between. CDR3 nucleotides: TGTGCCAGCAGTTACGGCAGCAGTGGATATGGCTACACCTTC. Its translation: CASSYGSSGYGYTF.

V gene TRBV5-6 combines with J gene TRBJ1-2, with 9 positions matching TRBD1. V shed 4 bases and J 5 bases; nucleotides not matched to a gene: 6. The CDR3 runs 14 residues. Germline V gene sequence: CDR1 SGHDT, CDR2 YYEEEE. CDR3 protein: CASSLEQGAYGYTF. In nucleotides, the CDR3 is TGTGCCAGCAGCCTGGAACAGGGGGCATATGGCTACACCTTC.

The chain uses TRBV5-4 and TRBJ2-1; 9 bases align to TRBD2. V lost 1 base to trimming and J lost 1 base; unmatched junction nucleotides: 3. Looked up from germline, CDR1 is SGHNT and CDR2 is YYREEE (reference sequence). The CDR3 sequence is 16 residues long. CDR3 sequence: CASSLSAGGSYNEQFF. The CDR3 DNA reads TGTGCCAGCAGCTTGTCTGCGGGGGGGTCCTACAATGAGCAGTTCTTC.

This clonotype was detected a few times. The J gene is TRBJ2-1, the V gene TRBV13; D is uncertain. CDR3 length: 14 residues. The V end lost 4 bases, the J end lost 0 bases, and 7 bases lay between the germline ends. Germline V gene data show CDR1 as PRHDT and CDR2 as FYEKMQ (reference sequence). The CDR3 DNA reads TGTGCCAGCAGCTCTTCGGGCTCCTACAATGAGCAGTTCTTC. Translating it yields CASSSSGSYNEQFF.

The chain links TRBV5-4 to TRBJ1-3, with D unresolved. Germline CDR1 is SGHNT and CDR2 is YYREEE (reference sequence). This CDR3 has 14 residues. Trimming cost V 0 bases and J 0 bases, with 4 bases left between them. CDR3 region: CASSLDLSGNTIYF. CDR3 in DNA: TGTGCCAGCAGCTTGGACCTCTCTGGAAACACCATATATTTT. The full variable domain, with the rest looked up from reference TRBV5-4 and TRBJ1-3, is ETGVTQSPTHLIKTRGQQVTLRCSSQSGHNTVSWYQQALGQGPQFIFQYYREEENGRGNFPPRFSGLQFPNYSSELNVNALELDDSALYLCASSLDLSGNTIYFGEGSWLTVV.

This sequence joins TRBV5-1 and TRBJ1-2, with TRBD1 as a possible D gene (5 bases). CDR3 size: 15 residues. Trimming stripped 0 bases from V and 3 bases from J, with 12 bases between. CDR1 and CDR2 (germline): SGHRS, YFSETQ. CDR3 sequence: CASSLESGADYGYTF. CDR3 nucleotides: TGCGCCAGCAGCTTGGAGTCCGGGGCGGACTATGGCTACACCTTC.

V is TRBV20-1 and J is TRBJ1-2, with a possible D match to TRBD1 (6 bases). The germline V gene has CDR1 DFQATT and CDR2 SNEGSKA (reference sequence). The CDR3 spans 12 residues. Trimming took off 7 bases at V and 4 bases at J, with 13 bases between the two ends. The CDR3 here is CSVRGPPYGYTF. As DNA, the CDR3 is TGCAGTGTCAGGGGTCCCCCCTATGGCTACACCTTC.

The chain has TRBV5-4 and TRBJ2-1; D unclear. V was clipped by 3 bases and J by 4 bases, with 23 bases between them. Germline CDR1 SGHNT, CDR2 YYREEE (reference sequence). CDR3 length equals 18 residues. The chain's CDR3 is CASSSADRSYGRYNEQFF. The CDR3 DNA follows: TGTGCCAGCAGCTCGGCCGACCGATCTTACGGCCGGTACAATGAGCAGTTCTTC.

The rearrangement links TRBV19 to TRBJ2-1; weak D call: TRBD2 (6 bases). CDR3 length: 15 amino acids. The V gene lost 5 bases and the J gene lost 13 bases, with 24 bases spanning the gap. From germline, CDR1 is LNHDA and CDR2 SQIVND (reference sequence). CDR3 in amino acids: CASSRLDLLAGKQFF. The CDR3 DNA sequence: TGTGCCAGTAGTCGACTAGACTTACTGGCGGGCAAACAGTTCTTC.

The chain combines TRBV29-1 with TRBJ2-2; the match to TRBD1 covers 8 bases. CDR3 size: 14 residues. Germline CDR1 SQVTM, CDR2 ANQGSEA. The V segment lost 5 bases and the J segment 1 base; nucleotides outside the gene matches: 3. The CDR3, as DNA: TGCAGCGTTTCGGACAGGGTGAACACCGGGGAGCTGTTTTTT. Its translation: CSVSDRVNTGELFF.

This chain joins TRBV5-4 and TRBJ2-1; 8 bases match TRBD1. Germline loops: CDR1 SGHNT, CDR2 YYREEE (reference sequence). The CDR3 runs to 13 residues. V was clipped by 9 bases and J by 4 bases; unmatched bases: 6. CDR3 nucleotide sequence: TGTGCCACCCATAGACAGGGGTACAATGAGCAGTTCTTC. As protein: CATHRQGYNEQFF. The variable domain in full, completed from reference TRBV5-4 and TRBJ2-1, reads ETGVTQSPTHLIKTRGQQVTLRCSSQSGHNTVSWYQQALGQGPQFIFQYYREEENGRGNFPPRFSGLQFPNYSSELNVNALELDDSALYLCATHRQGYNEQFFGPGTRLTVL.

This chain uses TRBV27 with TRBJ2-7, with a tentative D call TRBD2 (5 bases). Trimming took off 7 bases at V and 7 bases at J, with 20 bases between the two ends. Germline V CDR1 and CDR2: MNHEY, SMNVEV (reference sequence). The CDR3 loop spans 14 amino acids. CDR3 DNA sequence: TGTGCCAGCACCTCCTCTCCCAGAGGGTCAGAGCAGTACTTC. Its protein product is CASTSSPRGSEQYF.

The V and J genes are TRBV7-2 and TRBJ2-1; D may be TRBD2 (5 bases). The germline V gene encodes CDR1 SGHTA and CDR2 FQGNSA. V was cut by 3 bases and J by 7 bases, with 10 bases left in between. The CDR3 consists of 13 residues. The CDR3 loop reads CASSFPRGNEQFF. The CDR3, as DNA: TGTGCCAGCAGCTTCCCCCGGGGTAATGAGCAGTTCTTC.

This sequence joins TRBV20-1 and TRBJ2-5; 15 bases fit TRBD2. The CDR3 extends over 16 amino acids. Per the germline V gene, CDR1 is DFQATT and CDR2 is SNEGSKA (reference sequence). V was clipped by 3 bases and J by 5 bases; unmatched bases: 7. CDR3 residues: CSARGLAGGPPETQYF. For the CDR3, the DNA is TGCAGTGCTAGGGGACTAGCGGGAGGTCCTCCTGAGACCCAGTACTTC.

This chain uses TRBV30 with TRBJ1-2; possibly TRBD1 for D (6 bases). The CDR3 is 13 residues long. Germline CDR1 reads GTSNPN; CDR2 reads SVGIG (reference sequence). Trimming pared 3 bases from V and 2 bases from J, leaving 10 bases between. The CDR3 DNA reads as TGTGCCTGGAGCCCGGACAGAAACTATGGCTACACCTTC. Its translation: CAWSPDRNYGYTF.

The chain uses TRBV2 and TRBJ1-2, with D possibly matching TRBD1 (6 bases). The CDR3 covers 14 residues. V dropped 6 bases and J dropped 4 bases, with 15 bases sitting between them. Germline V CDR1 and CDR2: SNHLY, FYNNEI. CDR3: CASSVDRLGYGYTF. DNA for the CDR3: TGTGCCAGCAGCGTTGACAGGCTGGGCTATGGCTACACCTTC.

The chain joins TRBV20-1 to TRBJ2-1; 14 bases line up with TRBD2. The CDR3 covers 16 residues. The V segment lost 3 bases and the J segment 2 bases; nucleotides outside the gene matches: 3. The V gene's germline CDR1 is DFQATT and CDR2 SNEGSKA (reference sequence). This CDR3 is CSARGTSGGTYNEQFF. The CDR3 DNA sequence: TGCAGTGCTAGGGGGACTAGCGGGGGAACCTACAATGAGCAGTTCTTC.

The rearrangement joins TRBV6-6 to TRBJ1-2, with D uncertain. The V gene lost 4 bases and the J gene lost 4 bases, with 16 bases spanning the gap. This CDR3 spans 15 amino acids. Germline assignment: CDR1 MNHNY and CDR2 SVGAGI (reference sequence). This chain's CDR3 is CASSSQLSAGYGYTF. In nucleotides, the CDR3 is TGTGCCAGCAGTTCCCAGCTGTCTGCGGGCTATGGCTACACCTTC.

V is TRBV13 and J is TRBJ1-1; D unresolved. CDR1 PRHDT and CDR2 FYEKMQ come from the germline V gene (reference sequence). Between the trimmed V and J ends, which lost 3 bases and 0 bases, there was a span of 11 bases. This CDR3 has 15 amino acids. The CDR3 sequence: CASSFRQPVNTEAFF. Here the CDR3 DNA reads TGTGCCAGCAGCTTTCGCCAACCAGTGAACACTGAAGCTTTCTTT. Combining the CDR3 with reference TRBV13 and TRBJ1-1 gives the whole variable domain AAGVIQSPRHLIKEKRETATLKCYPIPRHDTVYWYQQGPGQDPQFLISFYEKMQSDKGSIPDRFSAQQFSDYHSELNMSSLELGDSALYFCASSFRQPVNTEAFFGQGTRLTVV.